Each of the 8 T cell receptor beta chains below was sequenced from the same sample in a study of CD8 T cells in Susac syndrome. RNA, at about 0.45 to 1 ug, was reverse transcribed with random hexamers. TCRdb fed the immunoSEQ multiplex PCR reads into MiXCR, producing one record per CDR3 protein. The table lists around 180,000 distinct CDR3 sequences, 94% of them singletons. Sequences were obtained from CD4+ T cells from PBMCs. These receptors came from a human donor with Susac syndrome.

The chain joins TRBV30 to TRBJ2-3; D not resolved. Germline CDR1 GTSNPN, CDR2 SVGIG (reference sequence). The CDR3 extends over 13 amino acids. The ends were cut back, 0 bases at V and 6 bases at J, with 10 bases in the middle. The CDR3 sequence: CAWSVGLSDTQYF. In DNA, the CDR3 is TGTGCCTGGAGTGTGGGCCTTTCCGATACGCAGTATTTT.

The V and J genes are TRBV9 and TRBJ2-1; 7 positions agree with TRBD2. Germline V lookup: CDR1 SGDLS, CDR2 YYNGEE. V was pared by 6 bases and J by 1 base, with 7 bases of the junction left unmatched. The CDR3 runs to 15 residues. The chain's CDR3 is CASTERGDSYNEQFF. The CDR3 DNA sequence: TGTGCCAGCACCGAGCGGGGCGATTCCTACAATGAGCAGTTCTTC.

The chain is built from TRBV5-1 and TRBJ2-1; D gene uncertain. Germline V gives CDR1 SGHRS, CDR2 YFSETQ. CDR3 length: 14 residues. The V end was cut by 0 bases, the J end by 0 bases, with 4 bases between. In DNA form, the CDR3 reads TGCGCCAGCAGCTTGGAAGACTCCTACAATGAGCAGTTCTTC. Amino acid sequence: CASSLEDSYNEQFF.

CDR3 amino acids: CSVILAGFSYNEQFF. For the CDR3, the DNA is TGCAGCGTAATACTAGCGGGGTTTTCCTACAATGAGCAGTTCTTC. The chain is built from TRBV29-1 and TRBJ2-1, with 10 bases lining up with TRBD2. Germline V CDR1 and CDR2: SQVTM, ANQGSEA. The CDR3 totals 15 residues. With V trimmed by 6 bases and J by 1 base, 6 bases remained unmatched.

The chain links TRBV11-2 to TRBJ1-6; the D gene is possibly TRBD1 (5 bases). CDR3 length: 15 residues. The V gene lost 0 bases and the J gene lost 7 bases, with 10 bases spanning the gap. Germline-derived CDR1 and CDR2 are SGHAT and FQNNGV. The CDR3 loop reads CASSLDGTFNSPLHF. Written as DNA, the CDR3 is TGTGCCAGCAGCTTAGATGGGACTTTCAATTCACCCCTCCACTTT.

The chain joins TRBV3-1 to TRBJ1-2; D is perhaps TRBD1 (5 bases). The germline V gene has CDR1 LGHDT and CDR2 YNNKEL (reference sequence). Trimming removed 4 bases from V and 4 bases from J, with 13 bases in between. This CDR3 is 14 amino acids long. CDR3 bases: TGTGCCAGCAGCCCGTTCGACAGCATCTATGGCTACACCTTC. It yields the protein CASSPFDSIYGYTF.

V and J are TRBV6-1 and TRBJ1-2; TRBD1 agrees at 11 bases. From germline, CDR1 is MNHNS and CDR2 SASEGT. This CDR3 comprises 16 residues. V lost 6 bases, J lost 8 bases, and 14 bases stayed unmatched. DNA of the CDR3: TGTGCCAGCAGACCCCAGGACAGGGGGCGATTTCAGGGCTACACCTTC. Amino acids: CASRPQDRGRFQGYTF.

The rearrangement uses TRBV18 and TRBJ2-7, with 8 bases lining up with TRBD1. Germline assignment: CDR1 KGHSH and CDR2 LQKENI. V shed 4 bases and J 5 bases; nucleotides not matched to a gene: 4. CDR3 length equals 13 residues. The CDR3 DNA reads as TGTGCCAGCTCACAGACGACAGGGGACGAGCAGTACTTC. Residues: CASSQTTGDEQYF. Looking up the rest from reference TRBV18 and TRBJ2-7 gives the full variable domain: NAGVMQNPRHLVRRRGQEARLRCSPMKGHSHVYWYRQLPEEGLKFMVYLQKENIIDESGMPKERFSAEFPKEGPSILRIQQVVRGDSAAYFCASSQTTGDEQYFGPGTRLTVT.